This T cell receptor (beta chain) was obtained from a study of blood T cells in healthy people across ages. Study at large: Template switching picked up about one barcoded beta molecule for each two T cells.

Together with a sample-barcoded 5' primer, a J-beta primer mix was included in a second PCR lasting about 6 to 11 cycles. TCRdb itself ran the 5' RACE reads through MiXCR, one entry per CDR3 protein. The sample has hundreds of thousands of distinct CDR3 sequences, roughly 50% seen once. About this clonotype itself: Its antigen remains unknown.

Study conclusions and caveats: Correlation between TCR beta diversity and naive T cell percentage was strong.

The sample was blood. The TCR comes from a man older than 75 in good health.

Written as DNA, the CDR3 is TGTGCCAGCAGCTTAGCAAGGACAGGAAAACTGTTTTTT. This sequence encodes CASSLARTGKLFF. V gene TRBV7-9 combines with J gene TRBJ1-4; 7 bases map to TRBD1. The CDR3 spans 13 residues. Germline CDR1 is SEHNR and CDR2 is FQNEAQ (reference sequence). The ends lost 0 bases at V and 10 bases at J; junction bases unmatched: 2.